This section outlines one TCR beta chain sequence together with its context. It has no known antigen specificity. These data belong to a study of cytomegalovirus exposure and HLA in healthy donors (dated by TCRdb to 2015 to 2018). As for the study more broadly: In an earlier analysis of some 610 of the donors, 276 Gb of sequence data and approximately 100 million unique TCR beta sequences from about 179 million T cells were reported. The study used immunosequencing to profile the T cell repertoires of 600 to 850 subjects and linked those repertoires to cytomegalovirus serostatus. Both class I and class II loci were covered by HLA typing, at four-digit resolution. A later genetic analysis used genome-wide SNP genotypes for about 60% of the roughly 700 donors, treating that subset as a discovery cohort. To predict cytomegalovirus infection status, the study combined high-throughput TCR immunosequencing, statistical association of individual TCRs with disease status, and machine learning. Typing coverage varied by locus: roughly 629-630 donors for A, B, C, DRB1 and DQB1; roughly 520 for DQA1; 600 to 610 for DPA1; around 490 for DPB1. Rather than using new phenotypic data, the later analysis identified candidate immune exposures from TCR beta sequences and from how often those sequences occurred across donors. An earlier analysis of roughly 600 of the donors used high-throughput TCR beta sequencing to judge whether each TCR beta V gene segment behaved as functional or pseudogenic. Four or five DR-DQ haplotypes were handled as single units for association and clustering because linkage in the cohort was strong. Donor age, sex, ethnicity and CMV serostatus were collected together with the repertoire data. Among some 400 genotyped donors of the cohort, an average of roughly 230,000 unique TCR beta nucleotide sequences was sequenced per donor, of which about 19% were non-productive. Every repertoire in the discovery cohort had been generated on one and the same sequencing platform. An early release covering some 640 HLA-typed donors comprised about 300 gigabases of sequencing data and tens of millions of unique TCR sequences. A separate validation cohort of 100 to 150 different subjects was used in addition to the roughly 670-subject first cohort. The study aimed to test whether cataloging public T cell receptors could reveal signatures of past pathogen exposure. In a later analysis, previously published TCR beta repertoires from several hundred donors were re-analyzed and high-resolution HLA genotyping was added so that TCR occurrence patterns could be studied. Of the 350 to 450 genotyped donors, 75% to 85% were placed in the genetic ancestry cluster associated with self-reported Caucasian donors. What the work shows at the level of the full study, not this receptor alone: Broadly in line with IMGT annotations, most TCR beta V segments showed up in productive rearrangements about 87% or about 30% of the time in an earlier analysis of about 500 of the donors. It was suggested by the authors that the approach could potentially be generalized to other disease states and immunological phenotypes. A later analysis associated 15,000 or so TCR beta sequences with specific HLA alleles at a false discovery rate of 0.05. A group of highly shared sequence variants was considered likely to be a technical artifact of the sequencing pipeline. Because counts were too low, roughly 17 rarely observed V segments, including chromosome 9 orphons, were left out of the earlier analysis of about 500 of the donors. In vitro tests confirmed that a few of the cytomegalovirus-associated TCR beta chains recognize cytomegalovirus antigens. A further reported finding was that TCR beta sequences accurately predicted the HLA-A and HLA-B alleles for most subjects in the first cohort. Most TCR sequences were observed very rarely across donors, whereas some public TCRs were present in many individuals. In both the original and validation cohorts, the classifier was reported to diagnose cytomegalovirus status with high specificity and sensitivity. CMV serostatus was the only immune exposure information available for the cohort. In this cohort, only TCR beta chains were sequenced, and detectable features were limited by the absence of alpha or paired-chain data. Because the 87-base-pair reads could not distinguish some IMGT-functional V segments, including TRBV6-2 and TRBV6-3, those segments were excluded. In a later analysis, HLA-associated TCR beta chains showed more clonal expansion and lower generation probabilities than non-associated chains that were equally common. V-gene and J-gene trimming of TCR beta chains was associated with a missense DCLRE1C variant in a later genetic analysis, and the association was replicated in an independent cohort. In a later genetic analysis, fewer N-insertions in productive TCRs were reported among donors in an Asian-associated ancestry cluster than the roughly 700-donor mean. In a later analysis, TCR association rates were found to vary across HLA loci, with the most associated TCRs seen for DRB1 alleles and the fewest for HLA-C alleles. A later analysis reported that several top co-occurrence clusters appeared linked to parvovirus B19, influenza, CMV and Epstein-Barr virus. The study gave a list of 150 to 200 TCR beta chains associated with cytomegalovirus. The presence/absence analyses assumed that sequencing depth was roughly uniform across donors, and that assumption may not be true. A later analysis found that most CMV-associated TCR beta chains appeared HLA-restricted, with HLA associations seemingly driven largely by CMV exposure. Assigning TCR associations to individual alleles was difficult when HLA alleles, especially DR and DQ, strongly co-occurred. Correlated functional status among segregating V segments might reflect linkage disequilibrium, but an unknown experimental factor could not be ruled out. Because HLA typing was unavailable for some donors at each locus, only the typed subset was used in association tests.

The cohort comprised under 700 healthy bone marrow donors. At the time of sampling, all cohort members were nominally healthy, though unrecorded immune exposures were likely present. The donor tested CMV seronegative, placing the donor among the 350 to 400 seronegative members of the cohort. A peripheral blood sample was collected from each donor, and TCR beta sequencing was performed on peripheral blood mononuclear cells. Genomic DNA extraction from the blood cell samples was performed with the Qiagen DNeasy Blood Extraction Kit. Library construction relied on the immunoSEQ multiplex PCR assay. For the multiplex PCR, a mixture combining 60 forward primers for TCR Vbeta segments and 13 reverse primers for TCR Jbeta segments was used. The CDR3 region of rearranged TCR beta genes was amplified from genomic DNA by a multiplex PCR assay. The amplified TCR beta libraries were sequenced on the Illumina HiSeq System as 87-base-pair reads. The study's processing was this. In a later analysis, tens of millions of unique TCR beta chains were counted across the roughly 700 repertoires, and roughly 11 million of these chains were shared by at least two donors. Raw reads were error-corrected and collapsed into unique sequences by a nearest-neighbor algorithm in which closely related sequences were merged to remove PCR and sequencing errors. V, D and J gene segments were assigned by aligning CDR3 sequences to IMGT reference sequences. Each retained sequence needed at least a six-nucleotide match to both a V gene segment and a J gene segment. A rearrangement counted as productive if the CDR3 had no stop codons and remained in frame with V and J, and every other rearrangement counted as non-productive. CDR3 was defined according to IMGT convention as the region running from the second conserved V-encoded cysteine to the conserved J-encoded phenylalanine. Sequences without an unambiguous match to a single V gene segment were excluded from the earlier analysis of about 640 of the donors. An earlier analysis of approximately 590 of the donors classified V segments as functional when productive rearrangements were above 56.7% and as segregating when the standard deviation between donors was above 5%. A statistical classification framework was built for diagnosing cytomegalovirus status from the catalog of TCR beta chain sequences. In a later analysis, V and J genes were assigned by comparing TCR nucleotide sequences against IMGT/GENE-DB human TR gene sequences. A later analysis assigned CDR3 sequences and most-parsimonious VDJ recombination scenarios with the TCRdist pipeline. In a later analysis, each TCR beta chain was defined by its CDR3 amino acid sequence together with its V-gene family, and reads lacking a unique V-gene family were excluded. To address suspected cross-contamination and a sequencing artifact, a later analysis removed approximately 600 highly shared, low-generation-probability nucleotide sequences. A later analysis calculated a clonal expansion index for each public chain from normalized within-repertoire ranks of inferred template counts. Generation probabilities in a later analysis came from a VDJ recombination model fitted to out-of-frame rearrangements, and those results were checked against IGoR. In a later analysis, TCR-TCR, TCR-HLA and TCR-CMV co-occurrence was scored with hypergeometric tests, and a repertoire-size bias correction was applied to TCR pairs. False discovery rates were estimated in a later analysis by permuting HLA or CMV assignments 20 times. A later analysis grouped co-occurring TCRs with DBSCAN, adding TCRdist sequence similarity when clustering within HLA-allele-positive subsets. Repertoires with fewer than 30,000 or more than 120,000 public chains were left out of co-occurrence clustering, as were a few repertoires with anomalous nucleotide sharing. The table was pulled from immuneACCESS by TCRdb, which kept in-frame rearrangements only. Such tables lose some clones; where checked, under half of the loss comes from unresolved V genes, and the rest has no known cause. That table gives V, J and clone size, and the DNA gave D and trimming. The sample table includes about 140,000 clones. Approximately 1% of the sample comes from the top ten.

Inclusive of the bounding cysteine and phenylalanine, the CDR3 is 13 residues long. Only the CDR3 region is kept as DNA, spanning 39 bases read in frame from base 1. The junction shows trimming of 5 bases on V and 1 base on J, plus 8 bases between the germline ends. In the germline V gene, CDR1 corresponds to MNHEY and CDR2 to SVGAGI. This receptor was obtained from a male donor in good health and CMV-seronegative. The sample comprised PBMCs. The rearrangement joined TRBV6-5 to TRBJ1-1; the D gene identity is not certain. CDR3 sequence: CASSTRQNTEAFF. The DNA is as follows: TGTGCCAGCAGTACCCGACAGAACACTGAAGCTTTCTTT.